These 24 T cell receptor beta chains originate from one sample sequenced in a study of blood T cell repertoires in COVID-19 (dated by TCRdb to 2019 to 2021). The method behind the library was the immunoSEQ multiplex PCR assay. TCRdb took this table from immuneACCESS and kept in-frame rearrangements with V and J called. Such tables lack part of the clones; where checked against another copy, unresolved V genes explain under half of the gap, and the rest is unexplained. This sample lists approximately 220,000 clones; over 80% were detected once. The biggest ten clones account for approximately 2.4% of the sample. Sample: PBMCs or T cells enriched from blood (not recorded which). The receptor source for this set is a woman in her twenties or thirties with acute COVID-19.

V and J are TRBV19 and TRBJ1-5, with D possibly being TRBD1 (6 bases). This CDR3 comprises 13 residues. V dropped 3 bases and J dropped 6 bases, with 9 bases sitting between them. Germline V gives CDR1 LNHDA, CDR2 SQIVND (reference sequence). The CDR3 sequence is CASSMGGAQPQHF. The CDR3 region has the DNA TGTGCCAGTAGTATGGGGGGGGCTCAGCCCCAGCATTTT.

This clone was observed a few times. The chain uses TRBV3-1 (or the pseudogene TRBV3-2) and TRBJ2-3; possible D gene TRBD1, 5 bases. This CDR3 region has 17 residues. Per germline, CDR1 LGHDT and CDR2 YNNKEL (reference sequence). V lost 7 bases and J 0 bases, leaving 20 bases between the germline ends. The DNA of the CDR3 is TGTGCCAGCAATCGGACACCTTTCGTGATTAGCACAGATACGCAGTATTTT. It translates to CASNRTPFVISTDTQYF.

The V call is TRBV29-1, the J call TRBJ2-1, with D uncertain. The CDR3 runs to 12 residues. Germline lookup yields CDR1 SQVTM and CDR2 ANQGSEA. Trimming removed 7 bases from V and 8 bases from J, with 15 bases in between. The CDR3 region has the DNA TGCAGCGCCCCTACGGGTGGCTATGAGCAGTTCTTC. Encoded protein: CSAPTGGYEQFF.

The chain recombines TRBV5-1 with TRBJ2-5; 9 bases are a match to TRBD1. Trimming took 4 bases from V and 5 from J; bases not matched to a gene: 6. Germline V CDR1 and CDR2: SGHRS, YFSETQ. This CDR3 spans 14 amino acids. CDR3 protein: CASSKGQGAETQYF. The DNA of the CDR3 is TGCGCCAGCAGCAAGGGACAGGGAGCGGAGACCCAGTACTTC.

This clone was seen a single time. This chain connects TRBV6-2 or TRBV6-3 to TRBJ1-2, with 9 bases aligning to TRBD1. The germline gives CDR1 MNHEY, CDR2 SVGEGT. The CDR3 is 14 amino acids. Trimming cost V 6 bases and J 4 bases; bases outside gene matches: 6. CDR3 bases: TGTGCCAGCAGCCTAGGACAGGGGAGCTATGGCTACACCTTC. This sequence encodes CASSLGQGSYGYTF.

V usage is TRBV28 and J usage is TRBJ2-5, with D tentatively TRBD2 (6 bases). Trimming took off 8 bases at V and 3 bases at J, with 16 bases between the two ends. The CDR3 sequence is 14 residues long. Per germline, CDR1 MDHEN and CDR2 SYDVKM. In nucleotides, the CDR3 is TGTGCCAGCTCCTCTCTTCCGGGAGAAGAGACCCAGTACTTC. This sequence encodes CASSSLPGEETQYF.

This clone was seen only a few times. The rearrangement links TRBV30 to TRBJ1-1, with a weak D call TRBD1 (5 bases). V gave up 0 bases and J gave up 3 bases, with 5 bases separating them. CDR3 length equals 12 residues. Looked up from germline, CDR1 is GTSNPN and CDR2 is SVGIG (reference sequence). The CDR3, as DNA: TGTGCCTGGAGTGTACAGGACACTGAAGCTTTCTTT. Its translation: CAWSVQDTEAFF.

The CDR3 coding sequence is TGTGCCAGCAGTCCCTGGAGGCAGTTGAACACTGAAGCTTTCTTT. Residues: CASSPWRQLNTEAFF. V is TRBV6-2 or TRBV6-3 and J is TRBJ1-1; D not certain. This CDR3 has 15 amino acids. From germline, CDR1 is MNHEY and CDR2 SVGEGT. Between the trimmed V and J ends, which lost 5 bases and 0 bases, there was a span of 13 bases.

V gene TRBV5-1 combines with J gene TRBJ2-3; a weak D match, TRBD1 (6 bases). The CDR3 has 16 residues. From germline, CDR1 is SGHRS and CDR2 YFSETQ. Trimming left V 0 bases short and J 1 base short, with 12 bases between. The CDR3 loop reads CASSLAVAGGTDTQYF. The DNA of the CDR3 is TGCGCCAGCAGCTTGGCAGTGGCAGGGGGCACAGATACGCAGTATTTT.

This chain links TRBV4-1 with TRBJ1-1; tentatively, D is TRBD1 (5 bases). Trimming took off 5 bases at V and 1 base at J, with 17 bases between the two ends. This CDR3 is 16 amino acids long. CDR1 is MGHRA and CDR2 is YSYEKL in the germline V gene. The CDR3 spells CASSFHEQDTNTEAFF. CDR3 nucleotides: TGCGCCAGCAGCTTCCACGAACAGGATACGAACACTGAAGCTTTCTTT.

The rearrangement joins TRBV4-1 to TRBJ1-5; no reliable D call. Per germline, CDR1 MGHRA and CDR2 YSYEKL. V was pared by 2 bases and J by 3 bases, with 8 bases between. The CDR3 has 14 residues. The CDR3, as DNA: TGCGCCAGCAGCCAAAACAGCAACAATCAGCCCCAGCATTTT. Translating it yields CASSQNSNNQPQHF.

This clone was detected once. V is TRBV4-1 and J is TRBJ1-5; maybe TRBD1 (5 bases). Trimming stripped 3 bases from V and 4 bases from J, with 13 bases between. Germline CDR1 and CDR2: MGHRA and YSYEKL. The CDR3 totals 15 residues. CDR3 nucleotide sequence: TGCGCCAGCAGCCAGCAGACAGTCCTGAATCAGCCCCAGCATTTT. Amino acid sequence: CASSQQTVLNQPQHF.

The rearrangement links TRBV19 to TRBJ1-5; 8 bases are shared with TRBD1. Germline trimming cut 0 bases from V and 3 bases from J; bases unmatched to any gene: 7. This CDR3 is 17 amino acids long. From germline, CDR1 is LNHDA and CDR2 SQIVND (reference sequence). The CDR3 DNA sequence: TGTGCCAGTAGTATAGATCCGACAGGGGATCTCAATCAGCCCCAGCATTTT. Translated, it gives CASSIDPTGDLNQPQHF.

This CDR3 reads CASRSWGLTGELFF. The CDR3 region has the DNA TGTGCCAGCAGAAGCTGGGGCCTCACCGGGGAGCTGTTTTTT. The gene calls are TRBV7-6 and TRBJ2-2; the D gene is possibly TRBD1 (5 bases). The CDR3 totals 14 residues. The V and J ends lost 6 bases and 4 bases respectively, with 12 bases between them. CDR1 SGHVS and CDR2 FNYEAQ come from the germline V gene.

Comments on this clone: Relative to the germline gene, one junction end is altered; a read error may explain this. V is TRBV6-1 and J is TRBJ2-2; possibly TRBD1 for D (5 bases). The germline V gene encodes CDR1 MNHNS and CDR2 SASEGT. CDR3 length: 19 residues. Here the CDR3 DNA reads TGTGCCAGCAGTGAAATTATCGGTTGGGGCCGTCTGAACATCGGGGAGCTGTTTTTT. Protein product: CASSEIIGWGRLNIGELFF.

V usage is TRBV15 and J usage is TRBJ1-4, with 8 bases identical to TRBD1. Germline V gives CDR1 LNHNV, CDR2 YYDKDF (reference sequence). CDR3 length equals 13 residues. The V segment lost 0 bases and the J segment 15 bases; nucleotides outside the gene matches: 6. CDR3 sequence reads: CATSRDSGGRVFF. In nucleotides, the CDR3 is TGTGCCACCAGCAGAGATTCAGGGGGCAGGGTGTTTTTT.

This chain uses TRBV27 with TRBJ1-2, with TRBD1 matching 7 bases. CDR1 is MNHEY and CDR2 is SMNVEV in the germline V gene (reference sequence). This CDR3 spans 14 amino acids. V was pared by 2 bases and J by 5 bases, with 5 bases of the junction left unmatched. The CDR3 protein is CASSLRGGAYGYTF. In DNA, the CDR3 is TGTGCCAGCAGTTTAAGAGGGGGCGCGTATGGCTACACCTTC.

The chain couples TRBV15 to TRBJ1-3, with TRBD1 matching 7 bases. V dropped 1 base and J dropped 2; count of bases not matched to a gene: 8. This CDR3 has 17 amino acids. Germline-derived CDR1 and CDR2 are LNHNV and YYDKDF (reference sequence). The CDR3 DNA follows: TGTGCCACCAGCAGAGCGACAGGGCGAGCTACTGGAAACACCATATATTTT. As protein: CATSRATGRATGNTIYF. Full variable domain (remainder filled in from reference TRBV15 and TRBJ1-3): DAMVIQNPRYQVTQFGKPVTLSCSQTLNHNVMYWYQQKSSQAPKLLFHYYDKDFNNEADTPDNFQSRRPNTSFCFLDIRSPGLGDTAMYLCATSRATGRATGNTIYFGEGSWLTVV.

The chain recombines TRBV30 with TRBJ1-5; 7 bases fit TRBD1. The CDR3 is 14 amino acids. CDR1 and CDR2 (germline): GTSNPN, SVGIG (reference sequence). V shed 1 base and J 1 base; nucleotides not matched to a gene: 1. DNA for the CDR3: TGTGCCTGGAGTGGGGGACAGAGCAATCAGCCCCAGCATTTT. Amino acids: CAWSGGQSNQPQHF.

The genes are TRBV2 and TRBJ2-1; 7 nucleotides match TRBD1. CDR1 and CDR2 from the germline V gene are SNHLY and FYNNEI. The CDR3 consists of 15 residues. V dropped 7 bases and J dropped 5; count of bases not matched to a gene: 11. The CDR3 loop reads CASTTYGTDDNEQFF. The CDR3 DNA reads as TGTGCCAGCACCACCTATGGGACAGATGACAATGAGCAGTTCTTC. Combining the CDR3 with reference TRBV2 and TRBJ2-1 gives the whole variable domain EPEVTQTPSHQVTQMGQEVILRCVPISNHLYFYWYRQILGQKVEFLVSFYNNEISEKSEIFDDQFSVERPDGSNFTLKIRSTKLEDSAMYFCASTTYGTDDNEQFFGPGTRLTVL.

The chain uses TRBV9 and TRBJ1-3, with a weak D call TRBD1 (5 bases). The germline gives CDR1 SGDLS, CDR2 YYNGEE. V lost 0 bases and J 3 bases, leaving 13 bases between the germline ends. The CDR3 covers 16 residues. CDR3 sequence reads: CASSVEGLVYGNTIYF. For the CDR3, the DNA is TGTGCCAGCAGCGTAGAGGGACTTGTGTATGGAAACACCATATATTTT.

The chain recombines TRBV29-1 with TRBJ1-4; D perhaps matches TRBD1 (6 bases). Germline lookup yields CDR1 SQVTM and CDR2 ANQGSEA. CDR3 length: 16 residues. Trimming pared 7 bases from V and 11 bases from J, leaving 29 bases between. Written as DNA, the CDR3 is TGCAGCGCCGAGGTCAGGGGAGTGGGGGAGTGGGGGAAACTGTTTTTT. It yields the protein CSAEVRGVGEWGKLFF. Full variable domain (remainder filled in from reference TRBV29-1 and TRBJ1-4): SAVISQKPSRDICQRGTSLTIQCQVDSQVTMMFWYRQQPGQSLTLIATANQGSEATYESGFVIDKFPISRPNLTFSTLTVSNMSPEDSSIYLCSAEVRGVGEWGKLFFGSGTQLSVL.

The V and J genes are TRBV27 and TRBJ2-1, with D possibly TRBD1 on 5 matching bases. Germline CDR1 reads MNHEY; CDR2 reads SMNVEV (reference sequence). Trimming took off 5 bases at V and 7 bases at J, with 24 bases between the two ends. This CDR3 is built from 17 residues. This CDR3 is CASSHQEGVEAVNEQFF. CDR3 bases: TGTGCCAGCAGTCACCAAGAAGGGGTAGAGGCTGTTAATGAGCAGTTCTTC.

The V call is TRBV12-3 or TRBV12-4, the J call TRBJ1-1; D perhaps matches TRBD1 (5 bases). This CDR3 spans 11 amino acids. V shed 3 bases and J shed 7 bases, with 6 bases lying between them. For the CDR3, the DNA is TGTGCCAGCAGTTTGGGGGGTGAAGCTTTCTTT. Amino acid sequence: CASSLGGEAFF.